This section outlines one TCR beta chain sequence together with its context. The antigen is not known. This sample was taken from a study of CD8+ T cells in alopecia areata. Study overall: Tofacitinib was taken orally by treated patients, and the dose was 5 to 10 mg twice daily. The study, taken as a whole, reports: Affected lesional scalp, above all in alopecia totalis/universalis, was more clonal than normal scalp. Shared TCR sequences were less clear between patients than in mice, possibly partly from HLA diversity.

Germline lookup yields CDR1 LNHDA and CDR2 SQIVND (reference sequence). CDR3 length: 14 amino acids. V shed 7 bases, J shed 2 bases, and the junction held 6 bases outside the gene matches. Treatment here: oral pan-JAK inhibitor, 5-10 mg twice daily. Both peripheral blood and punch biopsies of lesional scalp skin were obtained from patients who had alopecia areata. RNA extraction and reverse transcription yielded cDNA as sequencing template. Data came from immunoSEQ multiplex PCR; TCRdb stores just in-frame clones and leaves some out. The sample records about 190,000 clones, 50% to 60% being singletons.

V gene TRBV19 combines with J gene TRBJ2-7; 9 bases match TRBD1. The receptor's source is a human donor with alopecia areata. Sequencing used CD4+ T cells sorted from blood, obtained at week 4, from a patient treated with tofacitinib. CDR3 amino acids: CASTPGQGPYEQYF. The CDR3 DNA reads TGTGCCAGTACCCCGGGACAGGGACCCTACGAGCAGTACTTC.